This TCR beta chain comes out of a study of cytomegalovirus exposure and HLA in healthy donors. In the case of this clone: Its specificity is not known.

Points from the study as a whole: The authors assumed roughly uniform sequencing depth across donors for presence/absence analyses.

Trimming removed 4 bases at V and 2 bases at J, with 16 bases between. This CDR3 has 15 residues. Germline V gene sequence: CDR1 SGDLS, CDR2 YYNGEE. The PCR used 60 Vbeta and 13 Jbeta primers. Sequencing was performed with immunoSEQ multiplex PCR; in TCRdb, only in-frame clones are kept and a portion is missing. The ten most abundant clones cover roughly 5% of a sample with just over 60,000 clones. The sequenced material came from PBMCs. The TCR sequence derives from a man aged 25-45 years in good health and CMV-seropositive. The chain couples TRBV9 to TRBJ2-7, with TRBD1 as a possible D gene (9 bases). CDR3 in DNA: TGTGCCAGCAGCCGTAGCGGGGACAGGGCCTACGAGCAGTACTTC. Translating gives CASSRSGDRAYEQYF. Based on the CDR3 plus reference TRBV9 and TRBJ2-7, the full variable domain is DSGVTQTPKHLITATGQRVTLRCSPRSGDLSVYWYQQSLDQGLQFLIQYYNGEERAKGNILERFSAQQFPDLHSELNLSSLELGDSALYFCASSRSGDRAYEQYFGPGTRLTVT.